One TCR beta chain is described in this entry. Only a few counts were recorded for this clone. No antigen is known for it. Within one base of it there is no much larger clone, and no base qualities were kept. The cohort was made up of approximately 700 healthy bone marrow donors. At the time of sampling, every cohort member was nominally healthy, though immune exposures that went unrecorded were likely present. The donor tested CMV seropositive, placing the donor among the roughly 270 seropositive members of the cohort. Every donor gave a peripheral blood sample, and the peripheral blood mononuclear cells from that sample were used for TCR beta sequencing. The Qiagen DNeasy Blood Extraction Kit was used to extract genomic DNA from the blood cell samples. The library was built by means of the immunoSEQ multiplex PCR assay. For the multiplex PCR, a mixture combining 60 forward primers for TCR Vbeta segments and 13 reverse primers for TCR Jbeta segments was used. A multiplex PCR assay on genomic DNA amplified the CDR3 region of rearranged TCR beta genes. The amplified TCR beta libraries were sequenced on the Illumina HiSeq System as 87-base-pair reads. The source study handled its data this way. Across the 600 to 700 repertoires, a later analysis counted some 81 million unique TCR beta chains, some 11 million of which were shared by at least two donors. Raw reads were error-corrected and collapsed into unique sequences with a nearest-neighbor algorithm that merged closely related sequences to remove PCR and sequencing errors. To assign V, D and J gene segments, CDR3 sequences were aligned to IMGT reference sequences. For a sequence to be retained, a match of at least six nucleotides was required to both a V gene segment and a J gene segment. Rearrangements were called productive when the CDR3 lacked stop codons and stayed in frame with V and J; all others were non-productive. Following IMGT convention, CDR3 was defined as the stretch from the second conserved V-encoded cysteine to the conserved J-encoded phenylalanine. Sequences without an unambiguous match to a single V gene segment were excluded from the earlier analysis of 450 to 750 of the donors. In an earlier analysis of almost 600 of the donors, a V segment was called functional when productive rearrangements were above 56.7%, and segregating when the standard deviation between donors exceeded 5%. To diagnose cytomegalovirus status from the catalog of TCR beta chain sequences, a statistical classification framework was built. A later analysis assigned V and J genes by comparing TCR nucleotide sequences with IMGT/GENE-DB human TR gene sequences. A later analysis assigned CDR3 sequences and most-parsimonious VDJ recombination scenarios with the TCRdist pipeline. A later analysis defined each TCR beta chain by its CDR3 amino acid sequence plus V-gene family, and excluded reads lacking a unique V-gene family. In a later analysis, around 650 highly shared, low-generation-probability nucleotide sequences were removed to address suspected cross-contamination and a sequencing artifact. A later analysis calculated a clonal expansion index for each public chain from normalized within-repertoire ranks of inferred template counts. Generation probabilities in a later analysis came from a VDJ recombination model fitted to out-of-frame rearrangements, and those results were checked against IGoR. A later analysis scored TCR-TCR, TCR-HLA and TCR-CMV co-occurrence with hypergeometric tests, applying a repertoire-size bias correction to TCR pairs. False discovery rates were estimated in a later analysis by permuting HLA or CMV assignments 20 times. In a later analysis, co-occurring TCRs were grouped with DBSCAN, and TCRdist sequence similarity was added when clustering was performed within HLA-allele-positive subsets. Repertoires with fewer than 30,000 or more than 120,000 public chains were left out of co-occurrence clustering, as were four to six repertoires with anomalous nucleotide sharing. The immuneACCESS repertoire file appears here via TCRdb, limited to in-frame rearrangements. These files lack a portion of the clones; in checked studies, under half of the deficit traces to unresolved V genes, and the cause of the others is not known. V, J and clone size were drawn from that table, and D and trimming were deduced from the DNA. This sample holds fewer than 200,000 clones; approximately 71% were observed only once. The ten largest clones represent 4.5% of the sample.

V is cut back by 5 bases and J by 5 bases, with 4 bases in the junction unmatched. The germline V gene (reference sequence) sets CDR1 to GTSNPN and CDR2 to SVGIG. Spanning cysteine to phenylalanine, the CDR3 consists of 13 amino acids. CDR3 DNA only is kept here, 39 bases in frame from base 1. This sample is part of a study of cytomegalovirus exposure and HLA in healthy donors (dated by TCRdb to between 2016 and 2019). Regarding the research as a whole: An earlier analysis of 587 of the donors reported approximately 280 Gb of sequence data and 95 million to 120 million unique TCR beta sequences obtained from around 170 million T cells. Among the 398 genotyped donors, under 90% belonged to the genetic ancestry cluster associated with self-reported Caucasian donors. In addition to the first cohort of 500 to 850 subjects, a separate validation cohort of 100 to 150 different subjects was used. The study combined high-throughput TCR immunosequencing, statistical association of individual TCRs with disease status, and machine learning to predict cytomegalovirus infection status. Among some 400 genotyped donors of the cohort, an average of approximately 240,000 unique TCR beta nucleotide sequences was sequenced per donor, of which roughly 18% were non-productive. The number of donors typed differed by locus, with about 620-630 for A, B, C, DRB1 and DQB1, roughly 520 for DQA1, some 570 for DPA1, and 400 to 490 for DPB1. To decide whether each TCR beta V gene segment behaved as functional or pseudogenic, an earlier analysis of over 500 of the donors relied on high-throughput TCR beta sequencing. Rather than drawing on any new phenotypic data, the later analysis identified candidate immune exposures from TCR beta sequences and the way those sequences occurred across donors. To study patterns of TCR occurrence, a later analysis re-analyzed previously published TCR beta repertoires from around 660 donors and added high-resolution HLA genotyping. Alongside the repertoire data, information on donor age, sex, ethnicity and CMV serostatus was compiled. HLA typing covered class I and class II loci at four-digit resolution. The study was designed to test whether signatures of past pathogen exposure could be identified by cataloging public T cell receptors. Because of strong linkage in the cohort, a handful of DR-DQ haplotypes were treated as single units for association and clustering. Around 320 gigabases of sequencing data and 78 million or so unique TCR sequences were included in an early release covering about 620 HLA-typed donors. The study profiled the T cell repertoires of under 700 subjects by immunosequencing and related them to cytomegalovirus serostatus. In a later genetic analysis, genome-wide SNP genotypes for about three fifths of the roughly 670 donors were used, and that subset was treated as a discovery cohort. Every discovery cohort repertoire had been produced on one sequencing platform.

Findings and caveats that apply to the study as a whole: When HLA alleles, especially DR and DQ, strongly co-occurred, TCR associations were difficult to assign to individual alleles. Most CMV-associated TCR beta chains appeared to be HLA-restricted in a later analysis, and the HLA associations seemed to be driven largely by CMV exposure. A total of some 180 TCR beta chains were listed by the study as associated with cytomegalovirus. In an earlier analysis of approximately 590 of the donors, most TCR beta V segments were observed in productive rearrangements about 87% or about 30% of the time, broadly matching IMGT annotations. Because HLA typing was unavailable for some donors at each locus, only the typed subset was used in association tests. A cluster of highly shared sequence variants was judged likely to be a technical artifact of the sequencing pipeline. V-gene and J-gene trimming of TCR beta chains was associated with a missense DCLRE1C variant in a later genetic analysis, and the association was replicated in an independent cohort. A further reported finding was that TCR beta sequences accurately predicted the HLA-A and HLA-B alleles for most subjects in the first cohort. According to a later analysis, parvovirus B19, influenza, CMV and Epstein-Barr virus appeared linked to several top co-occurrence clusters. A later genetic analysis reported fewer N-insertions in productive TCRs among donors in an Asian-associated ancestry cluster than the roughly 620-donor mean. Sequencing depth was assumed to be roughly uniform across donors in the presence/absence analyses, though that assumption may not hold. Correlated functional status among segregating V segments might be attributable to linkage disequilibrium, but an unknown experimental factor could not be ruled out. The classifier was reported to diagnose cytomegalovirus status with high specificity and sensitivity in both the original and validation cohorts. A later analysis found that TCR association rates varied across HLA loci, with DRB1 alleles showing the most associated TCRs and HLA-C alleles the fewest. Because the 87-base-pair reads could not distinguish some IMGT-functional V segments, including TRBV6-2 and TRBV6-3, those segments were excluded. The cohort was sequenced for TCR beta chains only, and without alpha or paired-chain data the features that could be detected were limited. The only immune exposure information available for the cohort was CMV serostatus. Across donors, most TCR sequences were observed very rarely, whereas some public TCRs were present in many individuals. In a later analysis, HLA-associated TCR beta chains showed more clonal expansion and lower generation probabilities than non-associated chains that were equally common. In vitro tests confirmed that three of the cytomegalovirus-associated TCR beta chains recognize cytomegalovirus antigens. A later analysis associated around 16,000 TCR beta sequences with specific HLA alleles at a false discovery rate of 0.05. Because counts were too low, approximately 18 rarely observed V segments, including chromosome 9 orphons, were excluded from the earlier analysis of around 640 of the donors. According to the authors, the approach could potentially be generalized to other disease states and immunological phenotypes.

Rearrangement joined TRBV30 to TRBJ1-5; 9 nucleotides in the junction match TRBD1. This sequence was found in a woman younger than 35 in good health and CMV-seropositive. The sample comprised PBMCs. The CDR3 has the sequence CAWGQGFDQPQHF. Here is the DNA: TGTGCCTGGGGACAGGGGTTCGATCAGCCCCAGCATTTT.